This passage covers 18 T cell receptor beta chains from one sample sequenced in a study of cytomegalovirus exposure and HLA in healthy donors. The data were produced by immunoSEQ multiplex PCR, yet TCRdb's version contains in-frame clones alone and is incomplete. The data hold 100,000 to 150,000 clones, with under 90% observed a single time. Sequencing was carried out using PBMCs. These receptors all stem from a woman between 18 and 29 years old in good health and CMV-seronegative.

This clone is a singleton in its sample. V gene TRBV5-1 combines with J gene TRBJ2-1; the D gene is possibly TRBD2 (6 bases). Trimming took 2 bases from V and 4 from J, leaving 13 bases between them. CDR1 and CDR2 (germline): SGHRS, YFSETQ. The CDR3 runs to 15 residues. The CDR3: CASSFGGAEYNEQFF. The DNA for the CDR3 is TGCGCCAGCAGCTTCGGAGGGGCAGAGTACAATGAGCAGTTCTTC.

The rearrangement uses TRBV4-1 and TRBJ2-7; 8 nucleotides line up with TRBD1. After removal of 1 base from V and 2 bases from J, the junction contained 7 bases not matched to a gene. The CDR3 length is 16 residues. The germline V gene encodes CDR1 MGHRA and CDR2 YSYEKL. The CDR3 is CASSQGAPGGAYEQYF. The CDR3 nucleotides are TGCGCCAGCAGCCAAGGAGCTCCAGGGGGCGCCTACGAGCAGTACTTC.

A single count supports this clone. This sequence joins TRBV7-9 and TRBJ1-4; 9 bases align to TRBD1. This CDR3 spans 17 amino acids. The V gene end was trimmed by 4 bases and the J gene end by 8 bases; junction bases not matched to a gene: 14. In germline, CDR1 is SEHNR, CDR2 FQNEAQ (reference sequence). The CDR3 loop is CASSWDRGRDRDEKLFF. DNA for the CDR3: TGTGCCAGCAGCTGGGATCGCGGACGGGACAGGGACGAAAAACTGTTTTTT.

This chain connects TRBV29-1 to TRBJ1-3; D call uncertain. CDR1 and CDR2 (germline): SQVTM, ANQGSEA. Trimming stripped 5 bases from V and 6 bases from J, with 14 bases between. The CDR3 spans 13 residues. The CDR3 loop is CSVRKLLENTIYF. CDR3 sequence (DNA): TGCAGCGTTCGAAAGCTTCTTGAAAACACCATATATTTT.

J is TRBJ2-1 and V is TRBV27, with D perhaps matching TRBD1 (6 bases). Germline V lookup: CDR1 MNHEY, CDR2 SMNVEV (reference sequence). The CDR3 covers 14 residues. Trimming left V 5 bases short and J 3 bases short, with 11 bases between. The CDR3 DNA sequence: TGTGCCAGCAGTCTCAGGACAGTCTACAATGAGCAGTTCTTC. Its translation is CASSLRTVYNEQFF.

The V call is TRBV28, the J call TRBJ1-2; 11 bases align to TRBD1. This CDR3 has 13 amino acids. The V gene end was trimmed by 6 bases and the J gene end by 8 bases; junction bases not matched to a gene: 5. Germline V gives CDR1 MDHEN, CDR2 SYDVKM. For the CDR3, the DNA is TGTGCCAGCAGAGGACAGGGGGCGGGAGGCTACACCTTC. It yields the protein CASRGQGAGGYTF.

Here the CDR3 reads CASSWGTSGNTGELFF. The CDR3, as DNA: TGTGCCAGCAGCTGGGGGACTAGCGGGAACACCGGGGAGCTGTTTTTT. The rearrangement joins TRBV7-9 to TRBJ2-2; 11 bases are shared with TRBD2. V trimming: 4 bases; J trimming: 1 base; junction bases outside the gene matches: 2. This CDR3 region has 16 residues. Germline V gene data show CDR1 as SEHNR and CDR2 as FQNEAQ (reference sequence).

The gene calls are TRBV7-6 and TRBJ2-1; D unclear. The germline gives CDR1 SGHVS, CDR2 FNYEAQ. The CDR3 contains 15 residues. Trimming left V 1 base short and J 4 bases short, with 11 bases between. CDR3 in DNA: TGTGCCAGCAGCTTAGGCGCGCAAACGTACAATGAGCAGTTCTTC. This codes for CASSLGAQTYNEQFF.

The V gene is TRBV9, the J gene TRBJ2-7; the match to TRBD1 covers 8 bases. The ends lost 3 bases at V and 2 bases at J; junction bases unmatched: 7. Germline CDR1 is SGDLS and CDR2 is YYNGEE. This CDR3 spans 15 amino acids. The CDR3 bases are TGTGCCAGCAGCGAGTCTCCAGGGGGCGCCTACGAGCAGTACTTC. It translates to CASSESPGGAYEQYF. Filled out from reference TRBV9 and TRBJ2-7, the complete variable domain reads DSGVTQTPKHLITATGQRVTLRCSPRSGDLSVYWYQQSLDQGLQFLIQYYNGEERAKGNILERFSAQQFPDLHSELNLSSLELGDSALYFCASSESPGGAYEQYFGPGTRLTVT.

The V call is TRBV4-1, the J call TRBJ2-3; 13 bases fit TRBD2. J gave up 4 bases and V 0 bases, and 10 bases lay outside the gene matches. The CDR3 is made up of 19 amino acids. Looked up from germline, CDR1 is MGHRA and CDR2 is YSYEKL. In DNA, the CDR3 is TGCGCCAGCAGCCAAGAAGCTCTAGGACTAGCGGGAGTAGCAGATACGCAGTATTTT. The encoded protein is CASSQEALGLAGVADTQYF.

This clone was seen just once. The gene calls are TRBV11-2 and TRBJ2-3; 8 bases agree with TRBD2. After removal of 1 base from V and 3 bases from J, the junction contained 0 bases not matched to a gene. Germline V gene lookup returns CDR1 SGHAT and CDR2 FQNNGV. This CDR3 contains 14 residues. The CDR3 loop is CASSLAGGTDTQYF. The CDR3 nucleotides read TGTGCCAGCAGCTTAGCGGGAGGGACAGATACGCAGTATTTT.

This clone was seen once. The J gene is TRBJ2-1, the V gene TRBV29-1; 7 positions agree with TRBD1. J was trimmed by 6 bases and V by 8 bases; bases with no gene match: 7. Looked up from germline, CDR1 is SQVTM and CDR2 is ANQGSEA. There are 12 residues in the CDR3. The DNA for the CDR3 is TGCAGCTCGAGGACAGGACCCAATGAGCAGTTCTTC. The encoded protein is CSSRTGPNEQFF.

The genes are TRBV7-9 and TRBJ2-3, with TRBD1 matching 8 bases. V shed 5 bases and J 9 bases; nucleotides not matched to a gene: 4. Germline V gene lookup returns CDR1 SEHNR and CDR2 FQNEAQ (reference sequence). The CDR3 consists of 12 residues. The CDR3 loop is CASSQGQETQYF. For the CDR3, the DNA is TGTGCCAGCAGCCAGGGACAGGAGACGCAGTATTTT.

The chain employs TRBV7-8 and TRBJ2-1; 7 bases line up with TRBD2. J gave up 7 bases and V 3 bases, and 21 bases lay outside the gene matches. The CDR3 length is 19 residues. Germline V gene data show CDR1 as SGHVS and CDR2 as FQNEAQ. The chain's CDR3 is CASSFSIASLVGGQNEQFF. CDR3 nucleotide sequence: TGTGCCAGCAGCTTTTCCATAGCGTCTTTGGTGGGAGGGCAGAATGAGCAGTTCTTC.

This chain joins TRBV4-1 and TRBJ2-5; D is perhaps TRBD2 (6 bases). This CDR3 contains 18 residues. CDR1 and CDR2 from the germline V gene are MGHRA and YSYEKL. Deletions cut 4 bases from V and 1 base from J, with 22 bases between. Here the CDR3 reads CASSRPGFPTGAQETQYF. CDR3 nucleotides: TGCGCCAGCAGCCGCCCCGGTTTTCCCACGGGAGCCCAAGAGACCCAGTACTTC.

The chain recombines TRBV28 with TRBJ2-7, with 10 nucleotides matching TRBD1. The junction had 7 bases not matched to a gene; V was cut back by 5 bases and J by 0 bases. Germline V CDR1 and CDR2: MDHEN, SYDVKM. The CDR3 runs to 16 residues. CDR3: CASSPPDRGTSYEQYF. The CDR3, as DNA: TGTGCCAGCAGTCCCCCGGACAGGGGGACCTCCTACGAGCAGTACTTC.

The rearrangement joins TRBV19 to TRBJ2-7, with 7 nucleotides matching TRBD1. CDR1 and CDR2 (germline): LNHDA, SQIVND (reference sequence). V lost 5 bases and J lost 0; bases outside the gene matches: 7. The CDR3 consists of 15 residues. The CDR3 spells CASSATGTVSYEQYF. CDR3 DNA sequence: TGTGCCAGTAGTGCAACCGGGACAGTCTCCTACGAGCAGTACTTC.

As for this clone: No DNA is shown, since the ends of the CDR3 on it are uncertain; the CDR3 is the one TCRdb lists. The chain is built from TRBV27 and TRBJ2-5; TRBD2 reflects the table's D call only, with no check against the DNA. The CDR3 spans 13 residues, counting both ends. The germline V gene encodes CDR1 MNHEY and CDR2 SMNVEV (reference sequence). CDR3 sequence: CASSLVGSSGQYF.